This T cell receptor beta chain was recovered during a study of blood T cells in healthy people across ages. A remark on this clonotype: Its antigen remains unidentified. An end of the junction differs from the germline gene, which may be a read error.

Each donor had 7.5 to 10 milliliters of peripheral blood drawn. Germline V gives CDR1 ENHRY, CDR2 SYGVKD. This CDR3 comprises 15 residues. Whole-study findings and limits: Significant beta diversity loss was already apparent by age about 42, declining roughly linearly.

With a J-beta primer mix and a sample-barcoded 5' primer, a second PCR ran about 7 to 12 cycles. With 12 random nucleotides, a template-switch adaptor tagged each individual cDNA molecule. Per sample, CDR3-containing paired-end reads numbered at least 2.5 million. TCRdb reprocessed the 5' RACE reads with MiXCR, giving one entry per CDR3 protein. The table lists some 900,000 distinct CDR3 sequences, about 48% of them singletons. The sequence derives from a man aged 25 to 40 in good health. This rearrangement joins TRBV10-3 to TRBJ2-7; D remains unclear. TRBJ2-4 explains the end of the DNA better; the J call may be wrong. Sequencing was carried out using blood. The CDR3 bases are TGTGCCGTCAGTGAGTCGATGCGGAATGCAGACATTCAGTACTTC. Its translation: CAVSESMRNADIQYF.